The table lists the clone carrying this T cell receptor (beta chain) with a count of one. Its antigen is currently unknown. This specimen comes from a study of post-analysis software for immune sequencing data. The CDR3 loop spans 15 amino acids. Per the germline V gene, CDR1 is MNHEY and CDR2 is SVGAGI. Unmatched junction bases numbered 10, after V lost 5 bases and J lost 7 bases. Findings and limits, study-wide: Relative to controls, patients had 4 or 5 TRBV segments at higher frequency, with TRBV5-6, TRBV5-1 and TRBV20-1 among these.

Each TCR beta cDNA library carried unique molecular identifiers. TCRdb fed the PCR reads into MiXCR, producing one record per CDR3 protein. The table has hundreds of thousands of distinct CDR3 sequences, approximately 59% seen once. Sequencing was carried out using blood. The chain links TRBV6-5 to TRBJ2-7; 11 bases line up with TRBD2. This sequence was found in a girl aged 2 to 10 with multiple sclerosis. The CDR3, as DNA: TGTGCCAGCAGTCCCCGACTAGCGGGGAACAATGAGCAGTACTTC. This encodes CASSPRLAGNNEQYF.